A single sample is the source of the 14 T cell receptor beta chains below, sequenced in a study of blood T cell repertoires in COVID-19. Libraries were prepared by immunoSEQ multiplex PCR; TCRdb keeps only in-frame clonotypes and omits some of them. The sample contains fewer than 150,000 clones, nearly 90% of which appear only once. Sequencing used peripheral blood. Every receptor here comes from a woman aged 60-75 years with COVID-19, enrolled during active disease.

The chain employs TRBV7-2 and TRBJ1-5, with D uncertain. Germline assignment: CDR1 SGHTA and CDR2 FQGNSA. The CDR3 length is 16 residues. With 2 bases removed from V and 7 bases from J, the gap between germline ends came to 18 bases. In DNA form, the CDR3 reads TGTGCCAGCAGCTTATTTCACAGTGTGGTTCGCCAGCCCCAGCATTTT. Protein: CASSLFHSVVRQPQHF.

The genes are TRBV18 and TRBJ1-5; a possible D gene is TRBD1 (6 bases). The CDR3 totals 15 residues. Trimming pared 2 bases from V and 6 bases from J, leaving 14 bases between. Germline V gene lookup returns CDR1 KGHSH and CDR2 LQKENI. CDR3 amino acids: CASSPIPGEGQPQHF. CDR3 in DNA: TGTGCCAGCTCACCAATCCCAGGGGAAGGTCAGCCCCAGCATTTT.

V gene TRBV7-9 combines with J gene TRBJ1-4; 9 nucleotides line up with TRBD1. The V and J ends lost 5 bases and 5 bases, in that order; junction bases with no gene match: 9. Germline V CDR1 and CDR2: SEHNR, FQNEAQ (reference sequence). This CDR3 is 16 amino acids long. CDR3 in DNA: TGTGCCAGCAGCCTAAGCCGGGACAGGGAGAATGAAAAACTGTTTTTT. Protein sequence: CASSLSRDRENEKLFF.

The CDR3 here is CASSGAGTGVTEAFF. The CDR3 DNA follows: TGTGCCAGCAGTGGCGCCGGGACAGGGGTCACTGAAGCTTTCTTT. The chain employs TRBV27 and TRBJ1-1; 10 bases map to TRBD1. Unmatched junction bases numbered 7, after V lost 5 bases and J lost 4 bases. The CDR3 has 15 amino acids. Germline V gene sequence: CDR1 MNHEY, CDR2 SMNVEV (reference sequence).

V is TRBV5-1 and J is TRBJ1-3, with TRBD1 identical over 9 bases. V gave up 3 bases and J gave up 4 bases; unmatched junction bases: 5. The CDR3 runs to 15 residues. Germline V CDR1 and CDR2: SGHRS, YFSETQ. DNA of the CDR3: TGCGCCAGCAGCTCAAGTACAGGGGGCGGAAACACCATATATTTT. Translating gives CASSSSTGGGNTIYF.

The CDR3 reads CASSSGQGAYEQYF. Here the CDR3 DNA reads TGTGCCAGCAGCTCGGGACAGGGCGCCTACGAGCAGTACTTC. V is TRBV9 and J is TRBJ2-7; 9 bases agree with TRBD1. Germline trimming cut 4 bases from V and 2 bases from J; bases unmatched to any gene: 4. Per the germline V gene, CDR1 is SGDLS and CDR2 is YYNGEE. This CDR3 has 14 residues.

This clone turned up a few times. The chain has TRBV7-3 and TRBJ1-1; D uncertain. Trimming removed 2 bases at V and 2 bases at J, with 9 bases between. Germline-derived CDR1 and CDR2 are SGHTA and FQGTGA. This CDR3 has 14 residues. The CDR3 coding sequence is TGTGCCAGCAGCTTATCAGGACTCAACACTGAAGCTTTCTTT. Translated, it gives CASSLSGLNTEAFF.

The chain carries TRBV25-1 and TRBJ2-6; a possible D gene is TRBD2 (8 bases). The length of the CDR3 is 17 residues. Trimming removed 8 bases from V and 0 bases from J, with 17 bases in between. Germline loops: CDR1 MGHDK, CDR2 SYGVNS. The CDR3 DNA follows: TGTGCCAGCCAGAGGGGGCGGGGGGACTCTGGGGCCAACGTCCTGACTTTC. Translation: CASQRGRGDSGANVLTF.

This clone was counted between two and nine times. The chain is built from TRBV19 and TRBJ1-5; D is unclear. Trimming stripped 3 bases from V and 0 bases from J, with 18 bases between. Germline CDR1 reads LNHDA; CDR2 reads SQIVND (reference sequence). CDR3 size: 18 residues. In DNA form, the CDR3 reads TGTGCCAGTAGTATTAACAGCCTACCGCCTTATAGCAATCAGCCCCAGCATTTT. This sequence encodes CASSINSLPPYSNQPQHF.

The J gene is TRBJ2-2, the V gene TRBV27; TRBD1 aligns across 9 bases. The CDR3 runs 15 residues. The ends lost 6 bases at V and 5 bases at J; junction bases unmatched: 7. The germline V gene encodes CDR1 MNHEY and CDR2 SMNVEV (reference sequence). This CDR3 reads CASRRTGVGTGELFF. DNA for the CDR3: TGTGCCAGCAGACGGACAGGGGTAGGAACCGGGGAGCTGTTTTTT.

The chain couples TRBV20-1 to TRBJ2-1; 10 nucleotides align to TRBD2. Germline trimming cut 3 bases from V and 6 bases from J; bases unmatched to any gene: 2. Germline V gene sequence: CDR1 DFQATT, CDR2 SNEGSKA (reference sequence). CDR3 size: 13 residues. CDR3 in amino acids: CSASQRGGNEQFF. The CDR3 bases are TGCAGTGCTAGTCAGCGGGGGGGCAATGAGCAGTTCTTC.

The chain is built from TRBV5-6 and TRBJ1-3, with 8 positions matching TRBD1. Germline V gene lookup returns CDR1 SGHDT and CDR2 YYEEEE. This CDR3 contains 16 residues. Trimming removed 1 base from V and 5 bases from J; junction bases left unmatched: 8. CDR3 DNA sequence: TGTGCCAGCAGCTTGCCGACCACAGGGGGAAGAAACACCATATATTTT. Translation: CASSLPTTGGRNTIYF.

V and J are TRBV4-2 and TRBJ2-7; 8 bases match TRBD2. The CDR3 is 16 residues long. Trimming at V came to 4 bases and at J to 3 bases, leaving 11 bases not matched to a gene. The germline V gene encodes CDR1 LGHNA and CDR2 YNFKEQ. CDR3 region: CASSLGLAGGLYEQYF. Here the CDR3 DNA reads TGTGCCAGCAGCCTAGGACTCGCGGGGGGACTCTACGAGCAGTACTTC.

CDR3 sequence reads: CASSLAGQPQHF. DNA of the CDR3: TGTGCCAGCAGCTTGGCAGGCCAGCCCCAGCATTTT. J is TRBJ1-5 and V is TRBV5-6; D not resolved. V was pared by 0 bases and J by 7 bases, with 5 bases between. Germline V gene data show CDR1 as SGHDT and CDR2 as YYEEEE. The CDR3 spans 12 residues.